This T cell receptor (beta chain) was recorded in a study of human T cells and chemical hapten exposure (dated by TCRdb to about 2021). Regarding the study in general: For sensitization, 2% DPC in acetone was applied to a 2 cm by 2 cm area of upper inner arm skin. The patient cohort, mostly female, included alopecia areata with under or over 50% scalp involvement, alopecia totalis and alopecia universalis. Patch testing on the upper back used Finn chambers containing 0.01% DPC, with scoring done after 6 days according to International Contact Dermatitis Research Group standards. Throughout the approximately 25-week study period, patients were also given weekly therapeutic DPC doses on the scalp. About 29 alopecia patients gave blood for TCR sequencing at one to four time points (pre-sensitization, 2, 6 and 24 weeks). Patient blood was sampled pre-sensitization (week 0) and at 2, 6 and about 24 weeks after DPC sensitization. The libraries were sequenced as a pool, and the TCR yield per sample differed mostly because of small variations in library volumes within the pool. This study followed changes in the peripheral blood TCR repertoire in vivo during primary and secondary sensitization of alopecia patients to the hapten diphenylcyclopropenone (DPC). What the research found in general, with its limitations: Patch test score was positively correlated with the number of PT1 expanded TCRs, with significance at thresholds 8, 16 and 32 but not at 4. Alopecia, a presumed autoimmune disease, was present in all patients, so the immune response of the patients might differ from that of healthy individuals. The number of TCRs above 1 in 1000 frequency did not change with DPC sensitization; there was no evidence of global repertoire structure alterations. Significantly more large CDR3 similarity clusters were formed by expanded TCRs than by pre-sensitization or healthy control sets, consistent with antigen-driven responses. After repeated subsampling, changes were observed in the strength of the expansion versus patch-test correlation and in the threshold at which the correlation became significant.

The time point label, as the study defines it: patch test 1, 2 weeks after DPC sensitization. Explained via the paper, the treatment or condition label denotes: therapeutic diphenylcyclopropenone sensitization with weekly scalp DPC. At every patch-test visit, the blood draw took place before the patch test was put on. Patients were eligible if aged 18 to 70, diagnosed with alopecia and judged suitable for DPC therapy, and pregnant patients were excluded. Total RNA was extracted from unfractionated whole blood that had been collected in Tempus Blood RNA tubes. Receptors were amplified or captured by RACE. The reads were generated on a NextSeq 500. During library preparation, unique molecular identifiers were attached to individual cDNA molecules so that TCRs could be counted in a quantitative, reproducible way. Both TCR alpha and TCR beta chains were sequenced from each blood RNA sample. The authors processed their data as follows. A median of approximately 96,000 TCRs per sample was observed, with a range of about 20,000 to 700,000. V, J and CDR3 annotation of the TCR reads was carried out using the Decombinator software suite. For the PS versus PT1 abundance plots, all samples were subsampled to the same number of TCRs (28,000). TCRs were defined as expanded if absent before sensitization and observed at least eight times at the 2-week time point. Through fastp at Q25 and MiXCR, TCRdb rebuilt clones from the public reads, retaining in-frame beta chains. Each CDR3 protein appears once, grouped with its most common genes and DNA. For this entry, the V and J calls and clone size follow TCRdb and not the study's own pipeline. Counted in this sample were roughly 380,000 distinct CDR3 sequences; approximately 5% of them appeared once. 2% to 2.5% of the sample lies in the top ten.

The sample holds a few counts of this clonotype. This clone's antigen is unknown. No base quality values were provided; no much bigger clone lies one nucleotide off. Reading from cysteine to phenylalanine, the CDR3 counts 15 amino acids. Of all the DNA, just the CDR3 is kept, 45 bases in frame from base 1. Reading the germline V gene gives CDR1 SGDLS and CDR2 YYNGEE. The V end gives up 3 bases and the J end 2 bases, leaving 6 bases in the junction not matched to a gene. Recombination joined TRBV9 with TRBJ2-3, with 7 bases matching TRBD1. The sequencing here drew on whole blood, taken in connection with sensitization to the hapten diphenylcyclopropenone (DPC). The receptor was derived from a woman aged 45-59 years with alopecia areata. Some clones in this sample may be carry-over from other donors' samples. CDR3 reads: CASSEQGHPTDTQYF. The bases read TGTGCCAGCAGCGAACAGGGGCACCCCACAGATACGCAGTATTTT.